This entry describes one TCR beta chain. The V and J ends lost 4 bases and 6 bases, in that order; junction bases with no gene match: 5. Germline CDR1 reads KGHDR; CDR2 reads SFDVKD. The CDR3 has 13 residues. This entry comes from a study of blood T cell repertoires in COVID-19. In the study overall: PBMCs, B-cell-depleted T cells, or T cells provided the cDNA or gDNA that made up the material.

In the source study's methods: Reference gene primer amplification yielded estimated nucleated cell counts. Only in-frame clones appear in the TCRdb table, and some are missing; sequencing was by immunoSEQ multiplex PCR. V, J and clone size derive from that table, while D and trimming were established from the DNA sequence. The data contain around 75,000 clones, about 89% of them singletons. This sequence originates from a man aged 55 to 70 with acute or convalescent COVID-19. The sequencing sample was made of peripheral blood. The chain combines TRBV24-1 with TRBJ2-7; 7 nucleotides match TRBD1. CDR3 region: CATSEGTAREQYF. In DNA form, the CDR3 reads TGTGCCACCAGTGAAGGGACAGCCCGCGAGCAGTACTTC.